These 30 T cell receptor beta chains were sequenced from one sample in a study of CD8 T cells in ankylosing spondylitis. TCRdb re-called the 5' RACE reads with MiXCR, one entry per CDR3 protein. This sample has 250,000 to 300,000 distinct CDR3 sequences, with around 20% found just once. Sequencing input: blood, either unsorted or a sorted T cell fraction (not recorded which). All receptors derive from a male donor with ankylosing spondylitis or in good health (not recorded which).

The genes are TRBV20-1 and TRBJ2-1; TRBD1 might be the D (5 bases). The CDR3 is 14 residues long. Trimming took 3 bases from V and 5 from J, leaving 14 bases between them. Per the germline V gene, CDR1 is DFQATT and CDR2 is SNEGSKA (reference sequence). In DNA form, the CDR3 reads TGCAGTGCTAGGAGACAGTCCCTCAACAATGAGCAGTTCTTC. It encodes CSARRQSLNNEQFF.

The J gene is TRBJ1-1, the V gene TRBV2; the D is unclear. Germline CDR1 and CDR2: SNHLY and FYNNEI. This CDR3 is 14 amino acids long. V lost 5 bases to trimming and J lost 5 bases, with 15 bases between them. CDR3 nucleotides: TGTGCCAGCAGTCCCCGGGTCTTGGATACTGAAGCTTTCTTT. Translating gives CASSPRVLDTEAFF.

There are a few counts of this clonotype. This chain connects TRBV6-2 or TRBV6-3 to TRBJ1-1, with no clear D. The CDR3 consists of 13 residues. V was pared by 2 bases and J by 6 bases, with 10 bases between. The germline gives CDR1 MNHEY, CDR2 SVGEGT. Here the CDR3 reads CASSYLPDPEAFF. Here the CDR3 DNA reads TGTGCCAGCAGTTACCTCCCGGACCCTGAAGCTTTCTTT.

This clonotype appeared a single time. This chain connects TRBV6-2 or TRBV6-3 to TRBJ2-3, with TRBD1 matching 7 bases. J gave up 0 bases and V 6 bases, and 9 bases lay outside the gene matches. The V gene's germline CDR1 is MNHEY and CDR2 SVGEGT. This CDR3 region has 16 residues. The CDR3 coding sequence is TGTGCCAGCAGGACGCCTTGGGACAGTAGCACAGATACGCAGTATTTT. It is translated as CASRTPWDSSTDTQYF.

V is TRBV7-9 and J is TRBJ2-7, with a tentative D call TRBD2 (7 bases). CDR3 length: 13 residues. The ends were cut back, 0 bases at V and 6 bases at J, with 9 bases in the middle. CDR1 is SEHNR and CDR2 is FQNEAQ in the germline V gene (reference sequence). The DNA for the CDR3 is TGTGCCAGCAGCTTAGCGGCGGGGGCCGAGCAGTACGTC. Its translation is CASSLAAGAEQYV.

V and J are TRBV3-1 and TRBJ2-1, with TRBD1 matching 10 bases. Germline trimming cut 4 bases from V and 3 bases from J; bases unmatched to any gene: 3. Germline V gene lookup returns CDR1 LGHDT and CDR2 YNNKEL (reference sequence). The CDR3 has 15 residues. The DNA for the CDR3 is TGTGCCAGCAGCCCTGGACAGGGGGTCTACAATGAGCAGTTCTTC. It specifies CASSPGQGVYNEQFF.

The table lists this clonotype with a few counts. V gene TRBV7-8 combines with J gene TRBJ2-3, with a possible D match to TRBD2 (5 bases). V dropped 6 bases and J dropped 2 bases, with 15 bases sitting between them. CDR1 and CDR2 from the germline V gene are SGHVS and FQNEAQ. The CDR3 extends over 15 amino acids. In nucleotides, the CDR3 is TGTGCCAGCAGGTTGAGCGGTATCGCCACAGATACGCAGTATTTT. The encoded protein is CASRLSGIATDTQYF. Looking up the rest from reference TRBV7-8 and TRBJ2-3 gives the full variable domain: GAGVSQSPRYKVAKRGQDVALRCDPISGHVSLFWYQQALGQGPEFLTYFQNEAQLDKSGLPSDRFFAERPEGSVSTLKIQRTQQEDSAVYLCASRLSGIATDTQYFGPGTRLTVL.

J is TRBJ2-1 and V is TRBV20-1; tentatively, D is TRBD2 (6 bases). The CDR3 totals 13 residues. The germline CDR1 and CDR2 sequences are DFQATT and SNEGSKA (reference sequence). V lost 3 bases and J lost 4, with 10 bases in between. Written as DNA, the CDR3 is TGCAGTGCTAGCCGCCTAGCGTACAATGAGCAGTTCTTC. Protein product: CSASRLAYNEQFF.

The chain combines TRBV7-6 with TRBJ2-6; 9 bases align to TRBD1. The CDR3 loop spans 18 amino acids. Losses at the gene ends were 1 base for V and 0 bases for J; bases not matched to a gene: 4. Germline V gene sequence: CDR1 SGHVS, CDR2 FNYEAQ. The CDR3 is CASSLGGTGNSGANVLTF. The CDR3 DNA sequence: TGTGCCAGCAGCTTAGGAGGGACAGGGAACTCTGGGGCCAACGTCCTGACTTTC.

This sequence joins TRBV5-4 and TRBJ2-5; TRBD2 might be the D (5 bases). Germline values: CDR1 SGHNT, CDR2 YYREEE (reference sequence). Trimming took 4 bases from V and 5 from J, leaving 18 bases between them. The CDR3 loop spans 15 amino acids. DNA for the CDR3: TGTGCCAGCAGCGGGCCCCTAGCTGGGCGGGAGACCCAGTACTTC. Amino acids: CASSGPLAGRETQYF. The whole variable domain, remainder taken from reference TRBV5-4 and TRBJ2-5, is ETGVTQSPTHLIKTRGQQVTLRCSSQSGHNTVSWYQQALGQGPQFIFQYYREEENGRGNFPPRFSGLQFPNYSSELNVNALELDDSALYLCASSGPLAGRETQYFGPGTRLLVL.

The V gene is TRBV20-1, the J gene TRBJ1-5, with D possibly matching TRBD1 (6 bases). The CDR3 spans 12 residues. The germline gives CDR1 DFQATT, CDR2 SNEGSKA (reference sequence). V was pared by 5 bases and J by 1 base, with 6 bases between. The CDR3 reads CSAQGSNQPQHF. The CDR3 region has the DNA TGCAGTGCTCAGGGGAGCAATCAGCCCCAGCATTTT.

V gene TRBV12-3 or TRBV12-4 combines with J gene TRBJ2-2; TRBD2 matches at 8 bases. The CDR3 totals 17 residues. The ends lost 3 bases at V and 1 base at J; junction bases unmatched: 7. The CDR3 DNA follows: TGTGCCAGCAGTTTTCCGGCCGGGAGGGGGAACACCGGGGAGCTGTTTTTT. Translating gives CASSFPAGRGNTGELFF.

This clonotype was detected many times. The rearrangement links TRBV5-1 to TRBJ1-2, with a weak D call TRBD1 (6 bases). Trimming pared 3 bases from V and 4 bases from J, leaving 10 bases between. The CDR3 sequence is 13 residues long. Per the germline V gene, CDR1 is SGHRS and CDR2 is YFSETQ. CDR3 region: CASSSDSSYGYTF. The DNA of the CDR3 is TGCGCCAGCAGCTCGGACAGCAGCTATGGCTACACCTTC.

About this clonotype itself: One end of the junction varies from germline; a read error may be responsible. This sequence joins TRBV29-1 and TRBJ2-5, with 7 positions matching TRBD1. The CDR3 runs to 12 residues. Per germline, CDR1 SQVTM and CDR2 ANQGSEA. CDR3 coding DNA: TGCGGCGTCACAGGGGCTGGCGAGACCCAGTACTTC. As protein: CGVTGAGETQYF.

The V and J genes are TRBV14 and TRBJ2-2; a possible D gene is TRBD2 (5 bases). V was trimmed by 1 base and J by 6 bases, leaving 12 bases between them. This CDR3 region has 15 residues. Germline CDR1 SGHDN, CDR2 FVKESK. As DNA, the CDR3 is TGTGCCAGCAGCCAAGGGCGTTCCGGGGCCGGGGAGCTGTTTTTT. It translates to CASSQGRSGAGELFF. The full variable domain, its missing parts supplied by reference TRBV14 and TRBJ2-2, is EAGVTQFPSHSVIEKGQTVTLRCDPISGHDNLYWYRRVMGKEIKFLLHFVKESKQDESGMPNNRFLAERTGGTYSTLKVQPAELEDSGVYFCASSQGRSGAGELFFGEGSRLTVL.

This clonotype came up once. At one end, the junction sequence differs from germline, possibly due to a read error. This CDR3 is CTSSQIVGFSAVHGYTF. Written as DNA, the CDR3 is TGTACCAGCAGTCAAATCGTGGGCTTTTCCGCTGTGCATGGCTACACCTTC. This rearrangement joins TRBV7-3 to TRBJ1-2; D ambiguous. The CDR3 spans 17 residues. Germline loops: CDR1 SGHTA, CDR2 FQGTGA.

This sequence joins TRBV28 and TRBJ1-2; TRBD1 matches at 9 bases. This CDR3 spans 14 amino acids. CDR1 MDHEN and CDR2 SYDVKM come from the germline V gene. V was clipped by 6 bases and J by 8 bases; unmatched bases: 10. The CDR3 is CASRRRDRVWGYTF. CDR3 DNA: TGTGCCAGCAGACGCCGGGACAGGGTTTGGGGCTACACCTTC.

The chain combines TRBV3-1 with TRBJ2-1, with D maybe TRBD2 (5 bases). The V end lost 2 bases, the J end lost 2 bases, and 10 bases lay between the germline ends. The CDR3 is 15 amino acids. Germline values: CDR1 LGHDT, CDR2 YNNKEL (reference sequence). CDR3 in amino acids: CASSQRRGAYNEQFF. As DNA, the CDR3 is TGTGCCAGCAGCCAAAGACGGGGAGCCTACAATGAGCAGTTCTTC.

CDR3 coding DNA: TGCGCCAGCAGACCGTCGGGACTAGGGCCCTACAATGAGCAGTTCTTC. This gives the protein CASRPSGLGPYNEQFF. The chain links TRBV5-1 to TRBJ2-1; 8 bases are a match to TRBD2. The CDR3 contains 16 residues. Trimming removed 5 bases from V and 2 bases from J; junction bases left unmatched: 9. Per germline, CDR1 SGHRS and CDR2 YFSETQ.

The V and J genes are TRBV29-1 and TRBJ2-3; 9 bases agree with TRBD2. Per the germline V gene, CDR1 is SQVTM and CDR2 is ANQGSEA. J lost 1 base, V lost 2 bases, and 10 bases had no gene match. CDR3 length: 17 amino acids. The CDR3 loop reads CSVERSGLAGGTDTQYF. As DNA, the CDR3 is TGCAGCGTTGAAAGGTCGGGGTTAGCGGGAGGCACAGATACGCAGTATTTT.

The J gene is TRBJ2-3, the V gene TRBV28; 10 bases are a match to TRBD1. V gave up 4 bases and J gave up 5 bases; unmatched junction bases: 6. CDR1 and CDR2 (germline): MDHEN, SYDVKM. This CDR3 is built from 15 residues. The CDR3 sequence: CASSSTGTGEDTQYF. The CDR3 DNA reads TGTGCCAGCAGTTCTACCGGGACAGGGGAAGATACGCAGTATTTT. Variable domain in full (rest from reference TRBV28 and TRBJ2-3): DVKVTQSSRYLVKRTGEKVFLECVQDMDHENMFWYRQDPGLGLRLIYFSYDVKMKEKGDIPEGYSVSREKKERFSLILESASTNQTSMYLCASSSTGTGEDTQYFGPGTRLTVL.

This clonotype was detected a few times. This chain joins TRBV2 and TRBJ2-1; no clear D. Looked up from germline, CDR1 is SNHLY and CDR2 is FYNNEI. V was shortened by 5 bases and J by 7 bases, with 6 bases between the two germline ends. The CDR3 consists of 11 residues. CDR3 region: CASSTVNEQFF. The CDR3 DNA reads as TGTGCCAGCAGTACCGTGAATGAGCAGTTCTTC.

This clonotype was observed at least ten times. This CDR3 reads CSARGDSEAFF. The CDR3 nucleotides read TGCAGTGCTAGAGGTGACAGTGAAGCTTTCTTT. The V gene is TRBV20-1, the J gene TRBJ1-1; perhaps TRBD1 as D (5 bases). The CDR3 sequence is 11 residues long. The V gene lost 1 base and the J gene lost 7 bases, with 7 bases spanning the gap. Germline lookup yields CDR1 DFQATT and CDR2 SNEGSKA (reference sequence).

This clonotype has at least ten counts. This sequence joins TRBV10-3 and TRBJ2-3, with a tentative D call TRBD1 (6 bases). CDR3 length: 13 residues. V gave up 8 bases and J gave up 1 base, with 10 bases separating them. Germline V gene sequence: CDR1 ENHRY, CDR2 SYGVKD. The CDR3 loop is CAIGGSGTDTQYF. The CDR3 bases are TGTGCCATCGGGGGCTCGGGCACAGATACGCAGTATTTT.

The chain is built from TRBV20-1 and TRBJ2-1, with 11 bases matching TRBD2. J gave up 7 bases and V 3 bases, and 8 bases lay outside the gene matches. Germline V lookup: CDR1 DFQATT, CDR2 SNEGSKA (reference sequence). CDR3 size: 15 residues. The CDR3 loop reads CSARTSSGGWNEQFF. Written as DNA, the CDR3 is TGCAGTGCTAGGACCTCTAGCGGGGGGTGGAATGAGCAGTTCTTC.

The rearrangement joins TRBV7-6 to TRBJ2-1; D is unclear. CDR1 is SGHVS and CDR2 is FNYEAQ in the germline V gene. CDR3 length: 17 amino acids. V lost 1 base and J 6 bases, leaving 19 bases between the germline ends. CDR3 coding DNA: TGTGCCAGCAGCTTAGTTCTTGGGTTAGGTGCTACCAATGAGCAGTTCTTC. It translates to CASSLVLGLGATNEQFF.

The gene calls are TRBV6-4 and TRBJ2-7; D gene unclear. Germline V gene lookup returns CDR1 MRHNA and CDR2 SNTAGT. The length of the CDR3 is 16 residues. V was cut by 6 bases and J by 8 bases, with 26 bases left in between. The CDR3 region has the DNA TGTGCCAGCAGCAGACGGACCGGGTCGGAATCTTACCAGCAGTACGTC. As protein: CASSRRTGSESYQQYV.

The rearrangement links TRBV28 to TRBJ2-1; tentative D call: TRBD2 (5 bases). The V end was cut by 7 bases, the J end by 10 bases, with 20 bases between. Per germline, CDR1 MDHEN and CDR2 SYDVKM. The CDR3 extends over 14 amino acids. The DNA of the CDR3 is TGTGCCAGCACCGCACTGGACGGGGAATGGGAGCAGTTCTTC. It specifies CASTALDGEWEQFF. Full variable domain (missing parts from reference TRBV28 and TRBJ2-1): DVKVTQSSRYLVKRTGEKVFLECVQDMDHENMFWYRQDPGLGLRLIYFSYDVKMKEKGDIPEGYSVSREKKERFSLILESASTNQTSMYLCASTALDGEWEQFFGPGTRLTVL.

This clonotype was recorded a few times. The chain employs TRBV6-1 and TRBJ2-7; perhaps TRBD1 as D (5 bases). Germline V CDR1 and CDR2: MNHNS, SASEGT. The V end lost 5 bases, the J end lost 5 bases, and 16 bases lay between the germline ends. This CDR3 contains 14 residues. This chain's CDR3 is CASSIGAGSNEQYV. The CDR3 DNA is TGTGCCAGCAGTATTGGGGCAGGGTCTAACGAGCAGTACGTC.

This clonotype was detected only a few times. The chain combines TRBV19 with TRBJ2-1; TRBD2 agrees at 8 bases. From germline, CDR1 is LNHDA and CDR2 SQIVND (reference sequence). Trimming cost V 3 bases and J 5 bases; bases outside gene matches: 6. This CDR3 has 15 amino acids. The CDR3 coding sequence is TGTGCCAGTAGTATCCCCGGGAGGGGGAACAATGAGCAGTTCTTC. Translated, it gives CASSIPGRGNNEQFF. The full variable domain, with the rest looked up from reference TRBV19 and TRBJ2-1, is DGGITQSPKYLFRKEGQNVTLSCEQNLNHDAMYWYRQDPGQGLRLIYYSQIVNDFQKGDIAEGYSVSREKKESFPLTVTSAQKNPTAFYLCASSIPGRGNNEQFFGPGTRLTVL.